The rows below give T cell receptor beta chains drawn from one sample of a study of response to subunit inactivated influenza vaccine. TCRdb redid the calling of the RT-PCR reads with MiXCR, one entry per CDR3 protein. This sample has some 570,000 distinct CDR3 sequences, with approximately 11% found just once. The same specimen was also included in a second study, on T cells expressing NK-cell markers.

Sequenced here: PBMCs from blood, sampled on the day of vaccination. Every receptor here comes from a man aged 50-59 years who received an inactivated influenza vaccine. The CDR3 runs from the conserved cysteine through the conserved F or W. Each record gives: V gene, clone size, J gene, D gene, CDR3 DNA, CDR3 protein. A D gene is named only where the DNA matches it firmly. Not all rows give a size; the values are once, few, many and, for expanded clones, a class.

>TRBV28|.|TRBJ2-1|.
TGTGCCAGCAGCCAGGTTGAGTGGGCTTCTAATGAGCAGTTCTTC
CASSQVEWASNEQFF
>TRBV12-3/TRBV12-4|many|TRBJ2-2|.
TGTGCCAGCACCGTTCGGGTCGGGGAGCTGTTTTTT
CASTVRVGELFF
>TRBV6-1|.|TRBJ2-5|.
TGTGCCAGCAGCCTTTCGAGGGGCGGAGGAGAGACCCAGTACTTC
CASSLSRGGGETQYF
>TRBV19|.|TRBJ2-1|.
TGTGCCAGTAGTACCGGGACTTATTCCTACAATGAGCAGTTCTTC
CASSTGTYSYNEQFF
>TRBV19|.|TRBJ2-2|TRBD2
TGTGCCAGTAGTAAGGTAGCGGGAGATACCGGGGAGCTGTTTTTT
CASSKVAGDTGELFF
>TRBV5-1|many|TRBJ1-4|.
TGCGCCAGCAGCTTGGCGGGGCAGGGTGGCGAAAAACTGTTTTTT
CASSLAGQGGEKLFF
>TRBV7-8|.|TRBJ2-1|TRBD1
TGTGCCAGCAGCTTAATAGGGGGCGTCTACAATGAGCAGTTCTTC
CASSLIGGVYNEQFF
>TRBV12-3/TRBV12-4|.|TRBJ1-6|TRBD1
TGTGCCAGCAGTAGACAGGGTCGGGGCTCACCCCTCCACTTT
CASSRQGRGSPLHF
>TRBV7-9|.|TRBJ2-3|.
TGTGCCAGCAGCTTAGGCGGAATAGACACAGATGCGCAGTATTTT
CASSLGGIDTDAQYF
>TRBV6-1|few|TRBJ1-4|.
TGTGCCAGTCGGACAGTGAATAATGAAAAACTGTTTTTT
CASRTVNNEKLFF
>TRBV3-1|.|TRBJ2-1|TRBD2
TGTGCCAGCAGCCAAGCGGCTAGCGGGAGAACCCGCTCCTACAATGAGCAGTTCTTC
CASSQAASGRTRSYNEQFF
>TRBV12-3/TRBV12-4|.|TRBJ2-7|.
TGTGCCAGCAGTGGCCCCTTTCTGTCCCTACCGAACTTC
CASSGPFLSLPNF
>TRBV29-1|few|TRBJ2-3|.
TGCAGCGTGGGGGCTCTAGCAGAAGCCTCTAGCACAGATACGCAGTATTTT
CSVGALAEASSTDTQYF
>TRBV20-1|many|TRBJ1-5|.
TGCAGTGCTAGAGATAGGAGGTATGGGCAGCCCCAGCATTTT
CSARDRRYGQPQHF
>TRBV6-2/TRBV6-3|.|TRBJ1-5|.
TGTGCCAGCAGTTACAGCGGGACACATGAGCAGGAACCCCAGCATTTT
CASSYSGTHEQEPQHF
>TRBV20-1|few|TRBJ2-7|TRBD1
TGCAGTGCTAGAGGGGACAGGGGGTTAGGGGAGCAGTACTTC
CSARGDRGLGEQYF
>TRBV6-2/TRBV6-3|many|TRBJ2-1|.
TGTGCCAGCAGTTTTAATAACAATGAGCAGTTCTTC
CASSFNNNEQFF
>TRBV6-5|many|TRBJ2-7|.
TGTGCCAGCAGTTCTCCCGGGACCAATTCAAGGCAGTACTTC
CASSSPGTNSRQYF
>TRBV6-1|many|TRBJ2-7|TRBD2
TGTGCCAGCGGGGAGGGCAGGGTCTCCTACGAGCAGTACTTC
CASGEGRVSYEQYF
>TRBV29-1|few|TRBJ2-1|TRBD1
TGCAGCGTTCTTTCACTACAGGGGGCCTACAATGAGCAGTTCTTC
CSVLSLQGAYNEQFF
>TRBV6-5|few|TRBJ1-2|.
TGTGCCAGCACCGTTACCGTCGGGGCTCATGGCTACACCTTC
CASTVTVGAHGYTF
>TRBV7-2|many|TRBJ2-7|.
TGTGCCAGCAGCTTAGTAACAGGGCAGTACTTC
CASSLVTGQYF
>TRBV11-2|many|TRBJ2-7|TRBD2
TGTGCCAGCAGCTCGGACGGGACTAGCGGGAGTCGGTGGGGCTACGAGCAGTACTTC
CASSSDGTSGSRWGYEQYF
>TRBV28|few|TRBJ2-3|TRBD2
TGTGCCAGCAGTTTAGGAGCGGGGGTCTCGGATACGCAGTATTTT
CASSLGAGVSDTQYF
>TRBV20-1|.|TRBJ2-2|.
TGCAGTGCTAGAGCCCCGGCGGGCGGGGAGCTGTTTTTT
CSARAPAGGELFF
>TRBV6-2/TRBV6-3|many|TRBJ2-1|.
TGTGCCAGCAGCCCCCAACTCGGAAATACTGAGCAGTTCTTC
CASSPQLGNTEQFF
>TRBV12-3/TRBV12-4|many|TRBJ2-4|.
TGTGCCAGCAGGTCTCGTCAAAACATTCAGTACTTC
CASRSRQNIQYF
>TRBV2|.|TRBJ2-7|TRBD1
TGTGCCAGCAGTCCCGACAGGGTTGTGAACTTC
CASSPDRVVNF
>TRBV13|few|TRBJ2-7|.
TGTGCCAGCAGCTTAACCTTTCAGGGATTCGAGCAGTACTTC
CASSLTFQGFEQYF